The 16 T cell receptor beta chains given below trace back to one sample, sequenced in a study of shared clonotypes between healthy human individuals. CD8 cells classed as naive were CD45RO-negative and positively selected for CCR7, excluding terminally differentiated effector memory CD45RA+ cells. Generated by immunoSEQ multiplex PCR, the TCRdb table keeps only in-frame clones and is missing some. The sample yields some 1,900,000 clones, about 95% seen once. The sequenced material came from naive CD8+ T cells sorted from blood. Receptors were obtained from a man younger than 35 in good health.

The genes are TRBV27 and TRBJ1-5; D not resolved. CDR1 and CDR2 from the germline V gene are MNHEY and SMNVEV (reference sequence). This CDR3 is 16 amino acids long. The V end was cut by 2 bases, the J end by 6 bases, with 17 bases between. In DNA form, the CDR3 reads TGTGCCAGCAGTTTAGCCTGGGCCCCGATGGGTCAGCCCCAGCATTTT. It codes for CASSLAWAPMGQPQHF.

The CDR3 loop reads CASSLTGMEGGYTF. DNA of the CDR3: TGTGCCAGCAGTCTCACAGGGATGGAGGGCGGCTACACCTTC. V and J are TRBV6-5 and TRBJ1-2, with D possibly being TRBD1 (6 bases). CDR3 length equals 14 residues. Trimming removed 5 bases from V and 8 bases from J, with 18 bases in between. CDR1 and CDR2 (germline): MNHEY, SVGAGI.

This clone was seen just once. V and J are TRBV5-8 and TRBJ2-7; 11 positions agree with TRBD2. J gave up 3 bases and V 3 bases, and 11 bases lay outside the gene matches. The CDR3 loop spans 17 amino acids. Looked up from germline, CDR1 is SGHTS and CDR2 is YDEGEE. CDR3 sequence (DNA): TGTGCCAGCAGCTCACGTCTAGCGGGGGGCGCGGACTACGAGCAGTACTTC. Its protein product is CASSSRLAGGADYEQYF.

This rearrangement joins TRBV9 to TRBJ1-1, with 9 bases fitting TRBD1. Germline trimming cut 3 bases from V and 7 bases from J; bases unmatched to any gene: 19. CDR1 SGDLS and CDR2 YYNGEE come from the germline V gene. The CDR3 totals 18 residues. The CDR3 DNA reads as TGTGCCAGCAGCGCCCAGTTACTTAAACAGGGGGCGCGTGATGAAGCTTTCTTT. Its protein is CASSAQLLKQGARDEAFF.

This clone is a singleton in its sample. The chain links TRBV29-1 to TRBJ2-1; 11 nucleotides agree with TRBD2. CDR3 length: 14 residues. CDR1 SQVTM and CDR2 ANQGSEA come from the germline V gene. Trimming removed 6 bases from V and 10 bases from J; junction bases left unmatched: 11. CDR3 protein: CSVPGLADRREQFF. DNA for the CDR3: TGCAGCGTCCCGGGACTAGCGGACCGTCGGGAGCAGTTCTTC.

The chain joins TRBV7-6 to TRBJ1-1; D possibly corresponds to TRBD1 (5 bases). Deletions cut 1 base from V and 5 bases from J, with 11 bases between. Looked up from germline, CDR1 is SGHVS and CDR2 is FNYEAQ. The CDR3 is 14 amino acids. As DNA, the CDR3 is TGTGCCAGCAGCTTAGACCAGGGTTGGACTGAAGCTTTCTTT. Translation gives CASSLDQGWTEAFF. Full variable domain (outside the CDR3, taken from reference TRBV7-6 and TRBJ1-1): GAGVSQSPRYKVTKRGQDVALRCDPISGHVSLYWYRQALGQGPEFLTYFNYEAQQDKSGLPNDRFSAERPEGSISTLTIQRTEQRDSAMYRCASSLDQGWTEAFFGQGTRLTVV.

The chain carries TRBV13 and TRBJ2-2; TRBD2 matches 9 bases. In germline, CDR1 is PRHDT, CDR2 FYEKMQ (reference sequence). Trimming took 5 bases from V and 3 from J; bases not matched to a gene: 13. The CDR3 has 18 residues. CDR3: CASSPSAGGFGYTGELFF. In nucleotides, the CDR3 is TGTGCCAGCAGCCCCTCAGCGGGAGGATTTGGTTACACCGGGGAGCTGTTTTTT.

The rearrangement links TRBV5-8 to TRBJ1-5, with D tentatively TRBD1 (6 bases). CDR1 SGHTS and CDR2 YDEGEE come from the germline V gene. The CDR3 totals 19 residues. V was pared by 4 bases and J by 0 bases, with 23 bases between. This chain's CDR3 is CASSLTGFASYDSNQPQHF. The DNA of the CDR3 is TGTGCCAGCAGCCTAACAGGGTTCGCATCCTATGATAGCAATCAGCCCCAGCATTTT.

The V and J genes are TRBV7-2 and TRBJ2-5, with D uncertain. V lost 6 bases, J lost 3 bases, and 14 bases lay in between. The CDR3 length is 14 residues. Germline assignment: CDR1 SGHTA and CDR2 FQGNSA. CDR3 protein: CASSSPIPEETQYF. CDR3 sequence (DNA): TGTGCCAGCAGTTCACCGATACCTGAAGAGACCCAGTACTTC.

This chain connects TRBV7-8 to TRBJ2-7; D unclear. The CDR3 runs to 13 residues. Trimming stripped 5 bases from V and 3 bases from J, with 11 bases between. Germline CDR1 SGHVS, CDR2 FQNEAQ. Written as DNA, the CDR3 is TGTGCCAGCAGCCTGGGAAAAGGCTACGAGCAGTACTTC. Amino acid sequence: CASSLGKGYEQYF. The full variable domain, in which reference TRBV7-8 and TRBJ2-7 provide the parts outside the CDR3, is GAGVSQSPRYKVAKRGQDVALRCDPISGHVSLFWYQQALGQGPEFLTYFQNEAQLDKSGLPSDRFFAERPEGSVSTLKIQRTQQEDSAVYLCASSLGKGYEQYFGPGTRLTVT.

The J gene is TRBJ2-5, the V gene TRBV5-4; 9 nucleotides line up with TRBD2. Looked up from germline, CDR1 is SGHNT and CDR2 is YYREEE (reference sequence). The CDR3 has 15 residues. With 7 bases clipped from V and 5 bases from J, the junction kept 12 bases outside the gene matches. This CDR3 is CASGEYAGGRETQYF. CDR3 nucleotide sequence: TGTGCCAGCGGAGAATACGCGGGAGGGCGGGAGACCCAGTACTTC.

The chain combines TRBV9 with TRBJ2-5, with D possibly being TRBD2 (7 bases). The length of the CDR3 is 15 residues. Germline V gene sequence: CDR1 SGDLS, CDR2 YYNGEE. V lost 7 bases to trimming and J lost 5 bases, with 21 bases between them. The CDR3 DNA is TGTGCCAGCGCCGAAGGGGGAGGGCCGGTGGAGACCCAGTACTTC. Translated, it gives CASAEGGGPVETQYF.

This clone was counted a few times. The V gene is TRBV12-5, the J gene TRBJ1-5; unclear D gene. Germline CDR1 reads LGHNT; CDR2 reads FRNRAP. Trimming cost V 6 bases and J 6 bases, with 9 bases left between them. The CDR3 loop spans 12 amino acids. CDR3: CASGLDSQPQHF. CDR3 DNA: TGTGCTAGTGGACTCGATAGTCAGCCCCAGCATTTT.

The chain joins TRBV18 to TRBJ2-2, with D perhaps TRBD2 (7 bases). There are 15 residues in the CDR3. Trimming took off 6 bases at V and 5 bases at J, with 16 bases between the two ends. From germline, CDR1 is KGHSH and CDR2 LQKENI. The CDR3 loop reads CASSPRRGLTGELFF. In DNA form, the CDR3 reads TGTGCCAGCTCTCCTAGGCGGGGGCTTACCGGGGAGCTGTTTTTT.

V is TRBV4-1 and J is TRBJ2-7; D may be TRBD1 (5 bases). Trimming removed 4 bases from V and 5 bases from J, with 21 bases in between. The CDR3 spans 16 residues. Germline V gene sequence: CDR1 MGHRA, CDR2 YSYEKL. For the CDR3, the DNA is TGCGCCAGCAGCCCTATAAGCCAGGGATTCCTAGACGAGCAGTACTTC. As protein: CASSPISQGFLDEQYF.

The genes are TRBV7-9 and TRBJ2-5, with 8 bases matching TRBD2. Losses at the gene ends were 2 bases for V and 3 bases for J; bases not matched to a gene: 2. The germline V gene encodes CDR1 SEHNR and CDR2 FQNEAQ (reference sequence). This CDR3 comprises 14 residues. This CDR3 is CASSLYGGEETQYF. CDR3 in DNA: TGTGCCAGCAGCTTATACGGGGGGGAAGAGACCCAGTACTTC.